This TCR beta chain was found in a study of regulatory T cells in long-lasting Graves disease. Study context: Persistent Graves' disease required over 5 years of antithyroid drugs and positive TSH receptor antibodies.

About this clonotype itself: Its antigen remains unidentified.

Overall study results and limits: Whereas 966 public clonotypes were shared by new patients, persistent patients shared more, at some 2,900.

Time point in this sample: persistent/refractory GD, antithyroid drugs over 5 years with positive TRAb. With RNA extracted from PBMCs as input, the TCR library was made. Staff took around 8.6 milliliters of peripheral blood and put it into EDTA tubes. Germline V CDR1 and CDR2: SQVTM, ANQGSEA. The CDR3 extends over 15 amino acids. Trimming took off 0 bases at V and 3 bases at J, with 14 bases between the two ends. Investigators prepared the TCR beta libraries by applying iRepertoire HTBI primers and Arm-PCR of CDR3 regions. TCRdb reprocessed the multiplex PCR reads via MiXCR and lists one record per CDR3 protein. The table includes approximately 400,000 distinct CDR3 sequences, approximately 25% detected once.

The rearrangement joins TRBV29-1 to TRBJ1-2; the D is unclear. The clonotype was recovered from a woman in her 40s with Graves disease. The input for sequencing was peripheral blood mononuclear cells (PBMCs), taken when the disease was refractory, from a patient treated with antithyroid drugs. The CDR3 DNA is TGCAGCGTTGAAGATGGAAACGGCGCCGACTATGGCTACACCTTC. The encoded protein is CSVEDGNGADYGYTF. Combining the CDR3 with reference TRBV29-1 and TRBJ1-2 gives the whole variable domain SAVISQKPSRDICQRGTSLTIQCQVDSQVTMMFWYRQQPGQSLTLIATANQGSEATYESGFVIDKFPISRPNLTFSTLTVSNMSPEDSSIYLCSVEDGNGADYGYTFGSGTRLTVV.